These 17 T cell receptor beta chains share one sample of origin, sequenced in a study of cytomegalovirus exposure and HLA in healthy donors. The PCR employed 60 Vbeta primers together with 13 Jbeta primers. Profiled with immunoSEQ multiplex PCR; TCRdb holds only in-frame clones, not every one. The sample carries 70,000 to 95,000 clones, 65% to 80% recorded once. The sequenced sample consisted of PBMCs. These receptors all come from a man younger than 45 in good health and CMV-seropositive.

The genes are TRBV2 and TRBJ2-7; tentatively, D is TRBD1 (5 bases). Germline values: CDR1 SNHLY, CDR2 FYNNEI. Trimming pared 2 bases from V and 0 bases from J, leaving 17 bases between. CDR3 length: 17 amino acids. CDR3 region: CASSEWLGRGASYEQYF. In DNA, the CDR3 is TGTGCCAGCAGTGAATGGCTTGGAAGGGGCGCCTCCTACGAGCAGTACTTC. The entire variable domain, with the rest obtained from reference TRBV2 and TRBJ2-7, is as follows: EPEVTQTPSHQVTQMGQEVILRCVPISNHLYFYWYRQILGQKVEFLVSFYNNEISEKSEIFDDQFSVERPDGSNFTLKIRSTKLEDSAMYFCASSEWLGRGASYEQYFGPGTRLTVT.

The rearrangement uses TRBV27 and TRBJ1-5; 7 bases map to TRBD1. The ends lost 5 bases at V and 0 bases at J; junction bases unmatched: 7. The CDR3 is 16 amino acids. Per germline, CDR1 MNHEY and CDR2 SMNVEV (reference sequence). CDR3 sequence (DNA): TGTGCCAGCAGTGTCGACAGGGATTATAGCAATCAGCCCCAGCATTTT. This translates into CASSVDRDYSNQPQHF.

The V and J genes are TRBV6-4 and TRBJ2-3; D possibly corresponds to TRBD1 (5 bases). V gave up 3 bases and J gave up 5 bases, with 9 bases separating them. Germline V gives CDR1 MRHNA, CDR2 SNTAGT. The CDR3 is 13 amino acids. CDR3 sequence (DNA): TGTGCCAGCAGTGAGGAAGGGGAAGATACGCAGTATTTT. As protein: CASSEEGEDTQYF.

This clone appeared a single time. The chain links TRBV18 to TRBJ1-1, with D perhaps TRBD1 (6 bases). This CDR3 spans 16 amino acids. Germline V gene data show CDR1 as KGHSH and CDR2 as LQKENI. V lost 0 bases, J lost 5 bases, and 16 bases lay in between. The CDR3 loop reads CASSPPSQGVGTEAFF. Here the CDR3 DNA reads TGTGCCAGCTCACCACCTTCACAGGGTGTCGGGACTGAAGCTTTCTTT. The variable domain in full, completed from reference TRBV18 and TRBJ1-1, reads NAGVMQNPRHLVRRRGQEARLRCSPMKGHSHVYWYRQLPEEGLKFMVYLQKENIIDESGMPKERFSAEFPKEGPSILRIQQVVRGDSAAYFCASSPPSQGVGTEAFFGQGTRLTVV.

The V gene is TRBV19, the J gene TRBJ2-5, with D unresolved. Germline CDR1 reads LNHDA; CDR2 reads SQIVND (reference sequence). This CDR3 contains 13 residues. Trimming took 5 bases from V and 0 from J, leaving 7 bases between them. This chain's CDR3 is CASSDAYQETQYF. The CDR3 DNA reads TGTGCCAGTAGTGATGCGTACCAAGAGACCCAGTACTTC.

This clone was detected a few times. The V and J genes are TRBV28 and TRBJ1-2; 10 nucleotides align to TRBD1. Germline values: CDR1 MDHEN, CDR2 SYDVKM. The length of the CDR3 is 13 residues. The V and J ends lost 7 bases and 6 bases, in that order; junction bases with no gene match: 5. In DNA, the CDR3 is TGTGCCAGCACCCCCGGACAGGGGGATGGCTACACCTTC. Amino acids: CASTPGQGDGYTF.

This chain links TRBV25-1 with TRBJ1-1, with no clear D. Germline CDR1 MGHDK, CDR2 SYGVNS. The CDR3 has 14 residues. V dropped 2 bases and J dropped 2 bases, with 9 bases sitting between them. CDR3 protein: CASSEGVPNTEAFF. For the CDR3, the DNA is TGTGCCAGCAGTGAAGGAGTCCCCAACACTGAAGCTTTCTTT.

This rearrangement joins TRBV2 to TRBJ1-2; D not certain. Trimming left V 8 bases short and J 4 bases short, with 17 bases between. CDR3 length: 14 residues. Germline CDR1 SNHLY, CDR2 FYNNEI. CDR3 DNA sequence: TGTGCCAGCTCCGAGGGCCCATCCTTCTATGGCTACACCTTC. Protein sequence: CASSEGPSFYGYTF.

The chain links TRBV11-2 to TRBJ2-5; a weak D match, TRBD2 (6 bases). TRBJ2-7 explains the end of the DNA better; the J call may be wrong. Per the germline V gene, CDR1 is SGHAT and CDR2 is FQNNGV. CDR3 length: 14 amino acids. CDR3 DNA sequence: TGTGCCAGCAGCCCACCAGGGACTTCCTACGAGCAGTACTTC. Its translation: CASSPPGTSYEQYF.

The chain carries TRBV5-8 and TRBJ1-2, with D uncertain. The CDR3 extends over 13 amino acids. Germline V gene lookup returns CDR1 SGHTS and CDR2 YDEGEE. Trimming shortened V by 0 bases and J by 8 bases, and 11 bases separated the two germline ends. The chain's CDR3 is CASSLGAIRGYTF. The CDR3 DNA follows: TGTGCCAGCAGCTTGGGGGCGATAAGGGGCTACACCTTC.

The chain combines TRBV6-5 with TRBJ1-2; 8 bases fit TRBD1. CDR1 is MNHEY, CDR2 SVGAGI, per germline. Germline trimming cut 2 bases from V and 2 bases from J; bases unmatched to any gene: 4. The CDR3 totals 15 residues. The CDR3: CASSYTWTGNYGYTF. The CDR3 coding sequence is TGTGCCAGCAGTTACACGTGGACAGGGAACTATGGCTACACCTTC.

The V and J genes are TRBV7-6 and TRBJ2-3; tentative D call: TRBD2 (6 bases). The V end was cut by 2 bases, the J end by 0 bases, with 15 bases between. The CDR3 contains 17 residues. Germline V CDR1 and CDR2: SGHVS, FNYEAQ. The CDR3 DNA is TGTGCCAGCAGCTTAATCCCCGGGAGTTCGAGCACAGATACGCAGTATTTT. Its protein product is CASSLIPGSSSTDTQYF.

The V and J genes are TRBV5-1 and TRBJ1-5, with TRBD1 identical over 7 bases. The CDR3 extends over 15 amino acids. The ends lost 1 base at V and 5 bases at J; junction bases unmatched: 6. The germline V gene has CDR1 SGHRS and CDR2 YFSETQ. CDR3 sequence reads: CASSLTGAGYQPQHF. The CDR3 nucleotides are TGCGCCAGCAGCTTGACAGGGGCGGGATATCAGCCCCAGCATTTT.

This chain joins TRBV6-5 and TRBJ1-5; D uncertain. The ends were cut back, 8 bases at V and 0 bases at J, with 11 bases in the middle. The length of the CDR3 is 14 residues. Germline V gene data show CDR1 as MNHEY and CDR2 as SVGAGI. The CDR3 loop reads CASQPTYSNQPQHF. DNA for the CDR3: TGTGCCAGCCAGCCGACTTATAGCAATCAGCCCCAGCATTTT.

This clone was counted between two and nine times. The chain combines TRBV5-1 with TRBJ1-6, with 8 bases that match TRBD1. Germline CDR1 and CDR2: SGHRS and YFSETQ. The CDR3 is 14 residues long. J lost 10 bases, V lost 2 bases, and 5 bases had no gene match. The CDR3 loop is CASSLTGGDSPLHF. CDR3 nucleotides: TGCGCCAGCAGCTTAACAGGGGGGGACTCACCCCTCCACTTT.

The rearrangement joins TRBV2 to TRBJ1-5; 8 positions agree with TRBD1. CDR1 and CDR2 from the germline V gene are SNHLY and FYNNEI. This CDR3 is built from 16 residues. Trimming at V came to 6 bases and at J to 0 bases, leaving 7 bases not matched to a gene. The CDR3 sequence: CASRPGQVSSNQPQHF. CDR3 in DNA: TGTGCCAGCAGACCGGGACAGGTCTCTAGCAATCAGCCCCAGCATTTT.

In the case of this clone: A read error may produce the germline difference seen at one junction end. V gene TRBV7-9 combines with J gene TRBJ1-6; no clear D gene. Germline CDR1 SEHNR, CDR2 FQNEAQ (reference sequence). The CDR3 sequence is 16 residues long. The CDR3 region is CSSSLVTSSYNSPLHF. CDR3 DNA: TGTTCCAGCAGCTTAGTCACGAGCTCCTATAATTCACCCCTCCACTTT. Variable domain in full (rest from reference TRBV7-9 and TRBJ1-6): DTGVSQNPRHKITKRGQNVTFRCDPISEHNRLYWYRQTLGQGPEFLTYFQNEAQLEKSRLLSDRFSAERPKGSFSTLEIQRTEQGDSAMYLCSSSLVTSSYNSPLHFGNGTRLTVT.